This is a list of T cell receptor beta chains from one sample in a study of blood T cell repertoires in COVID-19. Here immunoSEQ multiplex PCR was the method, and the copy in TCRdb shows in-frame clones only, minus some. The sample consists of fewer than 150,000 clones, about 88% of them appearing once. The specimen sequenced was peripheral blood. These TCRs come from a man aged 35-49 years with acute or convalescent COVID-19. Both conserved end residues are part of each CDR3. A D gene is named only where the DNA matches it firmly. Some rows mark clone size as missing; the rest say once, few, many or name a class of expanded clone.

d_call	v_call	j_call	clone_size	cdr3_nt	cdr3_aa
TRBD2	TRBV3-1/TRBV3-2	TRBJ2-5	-	TGTGCCAGCAGCCAAGGCCTAGCGGGGGGGCAAGAGACCCAGTACTTC	CASSQGLAGGQETQYF
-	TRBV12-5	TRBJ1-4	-	TGTGCTAGTGGTTTGGCTCCTAATGAAAAACTGTTTTTT	CASGLAPNEKLFF
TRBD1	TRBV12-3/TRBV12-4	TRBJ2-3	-	TGTGCCAGCAGTTTAACAGGGGCAGATACGCAGTATTTT	CASSLTGADTQYF
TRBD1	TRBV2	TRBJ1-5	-	TGTGCCAGCAGTTACCACCGGGACAGGGGAGGTCAGCCCCAGCATTTT	CASSYHRDRGGQPQHF
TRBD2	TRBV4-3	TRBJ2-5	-	TGCGCCAGCAGCCACTCCAGCGGGGAGAACGGAGAGACCCAGTACTTC	CASSHSSGENGETQYF
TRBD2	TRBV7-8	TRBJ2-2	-	TGTGCCAGCAGCTTAGCGGGGGGGACTAGCGTCACCGGGGAGCTGTTTTTT	CASSLAGGTSVTGELFF
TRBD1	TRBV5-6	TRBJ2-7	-	TGTGCCAGCAGCTTACTGGGACAGGGGTCCTACGAGCAGTACTTC	CASSLLGQGSYEQYF
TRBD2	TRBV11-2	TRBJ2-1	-	TGTGCCAGCAGCCGCGGCGCAGCGGGGGGCTACAATGAGCAGTTCTTC	CASSRGAAGGYNEQFF
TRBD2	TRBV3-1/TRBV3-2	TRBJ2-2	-	TGTGCCAGCAGCCGGACTAGCGGGGGCCCAAACACCGGGGAGCTGTTTTTT	CASSRTSGGPNTGELFF
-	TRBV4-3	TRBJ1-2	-	TGCGCCAGCAGCCCGGATGGGGAGGGGGGGAACTATGGCTACACCTTC	CASSPDGEGGNYGYTF
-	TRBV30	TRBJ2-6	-	TGTGCCTGGACCCCGGGGGTCGGGGCCAACGTCCTGACTTTC	CAWTPGVGANVLTF
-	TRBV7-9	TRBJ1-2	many	TGTGCCAGCAGCTCGCGACAGGCTTATGGCTACACCTTC	CASSSRQAYGYTF
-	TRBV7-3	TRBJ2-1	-	TGTGCCAGCAGCTACCGGGACTCCTCCTACAATGAGCAGTTCTTC	CASSYRDSSYNEQFF
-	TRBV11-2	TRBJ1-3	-	TGTGCCAGCAGCTTAGAGGGGGGACCCCGCTATATCAACACCATATATTTT	CASSLEGGPRYINTIYF
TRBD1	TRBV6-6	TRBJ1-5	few	TGTGCCAGCAGTCGCCTACAGGGGAGCAGAAGCAATCAGCCCCAGCATTTT	CASSRLQGSRSNQPQHF
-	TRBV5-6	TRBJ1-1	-	TGTGCCAGCAGCTTGGCGGGAGGTGGTGAAGCTTTCTTT	CASSLAGGGEAFF
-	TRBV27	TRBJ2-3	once	TGTGCCAGCAGTTTCTACGCCGTTGGGGCCACAGATACGCAGTATTTT	CASSFYAVGATDTQYF
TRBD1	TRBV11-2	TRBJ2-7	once	TGTGCCAGCAGCTTAGCGTGGGACAGTTCCTACGAGCAGTACTTC	CASSLAWDSSYEQYF
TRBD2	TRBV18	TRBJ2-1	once	TGTGCCAGCTCACCTCGGATCAGCGGGGTCAACAATGAGCAGTTCTTC	CASSPRISGVNNEQFF
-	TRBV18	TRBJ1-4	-	TGTGCCAGCTCTCCTTCACAAGGGAGCCCTAATGAAAAACTGTTTTTT	CASSPSQGSPNEKLFF
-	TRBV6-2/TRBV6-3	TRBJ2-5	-	TGTGCCAGCAGTTCCATACTAGCTGAGGAGACCCAGTACTTC	CASSSILAEETQYF
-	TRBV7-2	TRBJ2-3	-	TGTGCCAGCAGCTTAGTTCCAGGGAAAGGTATAGATACGCAGTATTTT	CASSLVPGKGIDTQYF
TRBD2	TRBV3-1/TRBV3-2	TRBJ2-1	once	TGTGCCAGCAGCCACTCATCGGGGGGAGGGCCGGACAATGAGCAGTTCTTC	CASSHSSGGGPDNEQFF
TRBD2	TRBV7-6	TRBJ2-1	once	TGTGCCAGCAGCTCTACTAGCGGGGAGTGGAATGAGCAGTTCTTC	CASSSTSGEWNEQFF
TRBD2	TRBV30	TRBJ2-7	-	TGTGCCTGGGCCCTCACCCCGGGACTAGCATACGAGCAGTACTTC	CAWALTPGLAYEQYF
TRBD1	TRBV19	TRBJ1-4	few	TGTGCCAGTAGGAAACCTACAGGGGACCTATTGTTTTTT	CASRKPTGDLLFF
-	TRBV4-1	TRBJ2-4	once	TGCGCCAGCAGCCAAGTCGTGGGGGGAGCCAAAAACATTCAGTACTTC	CASSQVVGGAKNIQYF
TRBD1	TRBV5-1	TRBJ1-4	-	TGCGCCAGCACGACAGGGGCTAATGAAAAACTGTTTTTT	CASTTGANEKLFF
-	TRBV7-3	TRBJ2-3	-	TGTGCCAGCAGCCGAGACACAGATACGCAGTATTTT	CASSRDTDTQYF
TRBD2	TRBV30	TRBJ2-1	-	TGTGCCTGGAGCCCCAGCGGGGCCTCCTACAATGAGCAGTTCTTC	CAWSPSGASYNEQFF
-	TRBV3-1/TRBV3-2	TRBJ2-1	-	TGTGCCAGCAGCCAGGAGCTAGTACCCCCGGACAATGAGCAGTTCTTC	CASSQELVPPDNEQFF
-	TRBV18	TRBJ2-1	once	TGTGCCAGCTCGACGGGAAGGAACAATGAGCAGTTCTTC	CASSTGRNNEQFF